This T cell receptor beta chain was sequenced in a study of shared clonotypes between healthy human individuals. The authors distributed each subset's genomic DNA evenly over several immunoSEQ plates. Each sorted subset replicate got 200 ng genomic DNA, around 29,000 genomes. Data came from immunoSEQ multiplex PCR; TCRdb stores just in-frame clones and leaves some out. The table records 1.5 million to 1.9 million clones, 95% to 99% of them present only once. Study conclusions and caveats: A handful of donors showed sharing of 4.5% to 5% of naive CD4 clonotypes. Rarefaction showed sorted-subset sequencing was incomplete despite large depth.

Germline CDR1 reads SGDLS; CDR2 reads YYNGEE. The germline V and J ends were trimmed by 0 bases and 2 bases, with 9 bases remaining between them. The CDR3 has 14 amino acids. A word on this clone: Its specificity is unknown.

Sequencing was carried out using naive CD4+ T cells sorted from blood. This sample's subset: CD45RA+ positively selected. This sequence joins TRBV9 and TRBJ2-7; D remains unclear. This receptor was identified in a man aged 30 to 39 in good health. The CDR3 loop is CASSVASVPYEQYF. The CDR3 bases are TGTGCCAGCAGCGTAGCTAGTGTCCCCTACGAGCAGTACTTC.